The 22 T cell receptor beta chains listed next were all sequenced from one sample in a study of T cell repertoires in cytomegalovirus infection. TCRdb processed the reads anew with MiXCR; each CDR3 protein has one entry. The sample carries around 710,000 distinct CDR3 sequences, roughly 29% recorded once. No antigen has been identified for these receptors. The material sequenced was cultured CD8+ T cells from PBMCs, taken from culture after CMV antigen stimulation. The receptor set was obtained from a human donor in good health (CMV status not recorded). Some clones in this sample may be carry-over from other donors' samples.

The sample holds a few counts of this clonotype. The chain couples TRBV13 to TRBJ1-3; tentatively, D is TRBD1 (5 bases). Trimming took off 5 bases at V and 4 bases at J, with 12 bases between the two ends. The V gene's germline CDR1 is PRHDT and CDR2 FYEKMQ (reference sequence). This CDR3 spans 14 amino acids. The CDR3 coding sequence is TGTGCCAGCAGCCTACTAGGGGACGGAAACACCATATATTTT. It specifies CASSLLGDGNTIYF.

The chain combines TRBV6-6 with TRBJ2-5; 8 bases map to TRBD2. Germline V gene data show CDR1 as MNHNY and CDR2 as SVGAGI (reference sequence). This CDR3 has 14 residues. Trimming removed 2 bases from V and 5 bases from J; junction bases left unmatched: 4. CDR3 sequence reads: CASSYRGGRETQYF. The CDR3 bases are TGTGCCAGCAGTTACCGGGGGGGGAGGGAGACCCAGTACTTC.

In this sample, this clonotype turned up many times. V is TRBV7-3 and J is TRBJ2-1; tentatively, D is TRBD1 (6 bases). This CDR3 spans 16 amino acids. Trimming removed 3 bases at V and 0 bases at J, with 12 bases between. CDR1 SGHTA and CDR2 FQGTGA come from the germline V gene. The CDR3 DNA is TGTGCCAGCAGCTTTTCAGGGGTTGCCTCCTACAATGAGCAGTTCTTC. This gives the protein CASSFSGVASYNEQFF.

There are a few counts of this clonotype. The V and J genes are TRBV19 and TRBJ2-1, with unresolved D. The germline V gene encodes CDR1 LNHDA and CDR2 SQIVND (reference sequence). V was pared by 1 base and J by 0 bases, with 10 bases between. The CDR3 consists of 16 residues. As DNA, the CDR3 is TGTGCCAGTAGTATAGGGACCTCGAGCTCCTACAATGAGCAGTTCTTC. Translated, it gives CASSIGTSSSYNEQFF. The entire variable domain, with the rest obtained from reference TRBV19 and TRBJ2-1, is as follows: DGGITQSPKYLFRKEGQNVTLSCEQNLNHDAMYWYRQDPGQGLRLIYYSQIVNDFQKGDIAEGYSVSREKKESFPLTVTSAQKNPTAFYLCASSIGTSSSYNEQFFGPGTRLTVL.

This clonotype was detected ten times or more. This rearrangement joins TRBV29-1 to TRBJ1-2; 8 bases map to TRBD1. Trimming removed 4 bases from V and 3 bases from J; junction bases left unmatched: 4. The CDR3 length is 13 residues. Germline values: CDR1 SQVTM, CDR2 ANQGSEA. CDR3 residues: CSVAGQGDYGYTF. The CDR3 DNA reads TGCAGCGTTGCAGGACAGGGAGACTATGGCTACACCTTC.

This clonotype was counted a few times. The V gene is TRBV7-9, the J gene TRBJ1-1; D unresolved. The CDR3 loop spans 16 amino acids. CDR1 is SEHNR and CDR2 is FQNEAQ in the germline V gene (reference sequence). The V end lost 0 bases, the J end lost 4 bases, and 15 bases lay between the germline ends. The CDR3 DNA is TGTGCCAGCAGCTTAGCACCTCTTGGGGTCGTCACTGAAGCTTTCTTT. Residues: CASSLAPLGVVTEAFF.

The chain couples TRBV5-1 to TRBJ1-1; tentatively, D is TRBD1 (6 bases). The germline CDR1 and CDR2 sequences are SGHRS and YFSETQ. The CDR3 totals 13 residues. V was trimmed by 7 bases and J by 3 bases, leaving 13 bases between them. The CDR3 loop is CASSQGSYTEAFF. For the CDR3, the DNA is TGCGCCAGCTCTCAGGGGAGTTACACTGAAGCTTTCTTT.

This clonotype was observed at least ten times. V usage is TRBV7-6 and J usage is TRBJ2-1; 11 nucleotides align to TRBD2. Per the germline V gene, CDR1 is SGHVS and CDR2 is FNYEAQ. The J segment lost 10 bases and the V segment lost 1 base, leaving 12 bases of the junction unmatched. CDR3 length equals 17 residues. The CDR3, as DNA: TGTGCCAGCAGCTTAGAACGTAGCGGGGGGGCCGTGTTAGAGCAGTTCTTC. It specifies CASSLERSGGAVLEQFF.

V and J are TRBV6-5 and TRBJ2-7; TRBD1 agrees at 8 bases. The CDR3 has 15 amino acids. Unmatched junction bases numbered 11, after V lost 3 bases and J lost 7 bases. Germline CDR1 and CDR2: MNHEY and SVGAGI. The CDR3 DNA reads TGTGCCAGCAGTTATGCCGGGACAGGTCGGAAGGAGCAGTACTTC. Protein sequence: CASSYAGTGRKEQYF.

The chain employs TRBV6-1 and TRBJ1-2, with 8 bases fitting TRBD1. The junction had 7 bases not matched to a gene; V was cut back by 1 base and J by 0 bases. Germline CDR1 reads MNHNS; CDR2 reads SASEGT. The CDR3 contains 17 residues. The CDR3 region is CASSEDRGVNANYGYTF. CDR3 coding DNA: TGTGCCAGCAGTGAAGACAGGGGGGTTAACGCTAACTATGGCTACACCTTC.

The table lists this clonotype with a few counts. The V gene is TRBV24-1, the J gene TRBJ2-2, with D uncertain. This CDR3 is 14 amino acids long. Germline V CDR1 and CDR2: KGHDR, SFDVKD. V was pared by 5 bases and J by 0 bases, with 6 bases between. The DNA of the CDR3 is TGTGCCACCAGTGCTGAGCCGAACACCGGGGAGCTGTTTTTT. Translating it yields CATSAEPNTGELFF.

This clonotype occurred a few times. This chain connects TRBV27 to TRBJ1-4; the D gene is possibly TRBD1 (6 bases). V lost 5 bases and J lost 1, with 8 bases in between. Germline CDR1 and CDR2: MNHEY and SMNVEV (reference sequence). The CDR3 runs to 14 residues. The CDR3 region has the DNA TGTGCCAGCAGTCGGACAGTAACTAATGAAAAACTGTTTTTT. This gives the protein CASSRTVTNEKLFF. The variable domain in full, completed from reference TRBV27 and TRBJ1-4, reads EAQVTQNPRYLITVTGKKLTVTCSQNMNHEYMSWYRQDPGLGLRQIYYSMNVEVTDKGDVPEGYKVSRKEKRNFPLILESPSPNQTSLYFCASSRTVTNEKLFFGSGTQLSVL.

In its sample, this clonotype was seen a few times. This chain links TRBV7-9 with TRBJ1-5; a possible D gene is TRBD1 (5 bases). CDR1 is SEHNR and CDR2 is FQNEAQ in the germline V gene (reference sequence). CDR3 length: 14 amino acids. V lost 5 bases, J lost 7 bases, and 15 bases lay in between. The CDR3 reads CASSHTQTDQPQHF. CDR3 nucleotides: TGTGCCAGCAGCCACACTCAGACAGACCAGCCCCAGCATTTT. Drawing the rest from reference TRBV7-9 and TRBJ1-5, the complete variable domain is DTGVSQNPRHKITKRGQNVTFRCDPISEHNRLYWYRQTLGQGPEFLTYFQNEAQLEKSRLLSDRFSAERPKGSFSTLEIQRTEQGDSAMYLCASSHTQTDQPQHFGDGTRLSIL.

A few counts support this clonotype. The chain employs TRBV7-6 and TRBJ1-1, with D perhaps matching TRBD1 (5 bases). The CDR3 is 15 amino acids. Germline CDR1 is SGHVS and CDR2 is FNYEAQ. V was pared by 5 bases and J by 11 bases, with 24 bases between. The CDR3 sequence: CASSPNSGTTTGAFF. The CDR3 DNA reads TGTGCCAGCAGCCCCAACTCCGGGACTACTACTGGGGCTTTCTTT.

This clonotype was found many times. This rearrangement joins TRBV7-6 to TRBJ1-2, with 12 bases lining up with TRBD1. The CDR3 runs 15 residues. The V gene end was trimmed by 5 bases and the J gene end by 7 bases; junction bases not matched to a gene: 8. CDR1 and CDR2 (germline): SGHVS, FNYEAQ. DNA for the CDR3: TGTGCCAGCAGCCCGGGGACAGGGGGCGCGGCTGGCTACACCTTC. Protein: CASSPGTGGAAGYTF.

At least ten counts were recorded for this clonotype. The J gene is TRBJ2-5, the V gene TRBV7-2; D is uncertain. Trimming stripped 2 bases from V and 1 base from J, with 8 bases between. This CDR3 is 14 amino acids long. In germline, CDR1 is SGHTA, CDR2 FQGNSA. The CDR3 sequence: CASSLLGIQETQYF. CDR3 DNA sequence: TGTGCCAGCAGCTTATTGGGAATCCAAGAGACCCAGTACTTC.

This clonotype occurred many times. The chain uses TRBV7-8 and TRBJ2-7; 8 nucleotides match TRBD1. The CDR3 consists of 16 residues. The ends lost 4 bases at V and 0 bases at J; junction bases unmatched: 8. CDR1 and CDR2 (germline): SGHVS, FQNEAQ. The CDR3 region has the DNA TGTGCCAGCAGCTCCCCCGGACAGGGCATCTCCTACGAGCAGTACTTC. It specifies CASSSPGQGISYEQYF.

The CDR3 coding sequence is TGTGCCAGCGGTACCTCAGGGGACCCCTACGAGCAGTACTTC. It encodes CASGTSGDPYEQYF. The chain has TRBV7-9 and TRBJ2-7; D is perhaps TRBD1 (6 bases). The CDR3 totals 14 residues. Germline CDR1 is SEHNR and CDR2 is FQNEAQ (reference sequence). Deletions cut 8 bases from V and 2 bases from J, with 16 bases between.

This clonotype has a handful of counts. The V call is TRBV4-3, the J call TRBJ2-1; TRBD1 aligns across 7 bases. Per germline, CDR1 LGHNA and CDR2 YSLEER. Germline trimming cut 4 bases from V and 4 bases from J; bases unmatched to any gene: 19. The CDR3 sequence is 19 residues long. The CDR3 region is CASSPGSPRQGLGYNEQFF. CDR3 DNA: TGCGCCAGCAGCCCGGGGTCCCCCCGACAGGGCCTGGGTTACAATGAGCAGTTCTTC.

V usage is TRBV2 and J usage is TRBJ2-7; D is perhaps TRBD1 (7 bases). The CDR3 has 12 residues. V was shortened by 4 bases and J by 6 bases, with 10 bases between the two germline ends. Per the germline V gene, CDR1 is SNHLY and CDR2 is FYNNEI. This CDR3 is CASSGQGGEQYF. In DNA, the CDR3 is TGTGCCAGCAGTGGACAGGGAGGCGAGCAGTACTTC.

The CDR3 loop is CASSRSPGGEETQYF. The CDR3 bases are TGCGCCAGCAGTCGATCGCCGGGGGGGGAAGAGACCCAGTACTTC. The chain uses TRBV4-3 and TRBJ2-5; TRBD2 aligns across 8 bases. This CDR3 is 15 amino acids long. Trimming at V came to 6 bases and at J to 3 bases, leaving 9 bases not matched to a gene. CDR1 is LGHNA, CDR2 YSLEER, per germline.

The CDR3 sequence: CASSPTWDRLNTEAFF. For the CDR3, the DNA is TGTGCCAGCAGTCCGACCTGGGACAGACTGAACACTGAAGCTTTCTTT. V gene TRBV27 combines with J gene TRBJ1-1, with 7 bases lining up with TRBD1. Trimming at V came to 5 bases and at J to 0 bases, leaving 9 bases not matched to a gene. The CDR3 is made up of 16 amino acids. Germline-derived CDR1 and CDR2 are MNHEY and SMNVEV (reference sequence).